Shown below are 10 T cell receptor beta chains from a single sample sequenced in a study of OX40 agonist ivuxolimab in advanced cancers. Assay used: immunoSEQ multiplex PCR; TCRdb lists only in-frame clones, some missing. The sample shows tens of thousands of clones, 85% to 90% of them seen only once. The material sequenced was CD4+ or CD8+ T cells sorted from blood, taken in a trial of the OX40 agonist ivuxolimab. The receptors derive from an adult with an advanced solid tumor such as melanoma, head and neck, liver or kidney cancer.

The J gene is TRBJ2-3, the V gene TRBV19; either TRBD1 or TRBD2 may supply D (5 bases each). V lost 6 bases to trimming and J lost 2 bases, with 24 bases between them. The CDR3 is 18 amino acids. Germline V CDR1 and CDR2: LNHDA, SQIVND (reference sequence). This CDR3 is CASSLGRTHGLYTDTQYF. The CDR3 nucleotides are TGTGCCAGTAGCCTTGGACGGACACACGGACTCTACACAGATACGCAGTATTTT.

V gene TRBV11-3 combines with J gene TRBJ2-4, with D unresolved. In germline, CDR1 is SGHNT, CDR2 YENEEA. This CDR3 region has 13 residues. The V and J ends lost 0 bases and 6 bases respectively, with 6 bases between them. The CDR3 reads CASSLDFRNIQYF. Here the CDR3 DNA reads TGTGCCAGCAGCTTAGATTTCAGAAACATTCAGTACTTC.

This clone was found once. The chain has TRBV28 and TRBJ2-7, with 10 bases fitting TRBD1. With 10 bases clipped from V and 5 bases from J, the junction kept 5 bases outside the gene matches. The length of the CDR3 is 12 residues. CDR1 is MDHEN, CDR2 SYDVKM, per germline. The CDR3 sequence: CAIWDRGHEQYF. The CDR3 nucleotides read TGTGCCATCTGGGACAGGGGCCACGAGCAGTACTTC.

The chain is built from TRBV10-1 and TRBJ2-1; 9 bases agree with TRBD2. J lost 9 bases, V lost 3 bases, and 6 bases had no gene match. The CDR3 has 14 residues. Per germline, CDR1 WNHNN and CDR2 SYGVQD (reference sequence). The CDR3 DNA follows: TGCGCCAGCAGTGATGGCGGGAGGGCCGGTGAGCAGTTCTTC. This gives the protein CASSDGGRAGEQFF.

This chain connects TRBV5-4 to TRBJ2-7; D remains unclear. CDR3 length equals 13 residues. Trimming took off 6 bases at V and 0 bases at J, with 10 bases between the two ends. The germline V gene encodes CDR1 SGHNT and CDR2 YYREEE (reference sequence). CDR3: CASKTGHSYEQYF. CDR3 in DNA: TGTGCCAGCAAAACGGGCCACTCCTACGAGCAGTACTTC.

Points on this clone: A junction boundary mismatches the germline segment, possibly from a read error. V usage is TRBV28 and J usage is TRBJ2-2, with TRBD2 as a possible D gene (6 bases). Per the germline V gene, CDR1 is MDHEN and CDR2 is SYDVKM. This CDR3 spans 15 amino acids. The CDR3 sequence is CASSPRLGNSGELFF. The CDR3 region has the DNA TGTGCCAGCAGTCCACGACTAGGTAACAGCGGGGAGCTGTTTTTT.

V and J are TRBV11-2 and TRBJ2-5; TRBD2 is a possible D gene (5 bases). CDR3 length: 12 residues. Germline CDR1 is SGHAT and CDR2 is FQNNGV. Trimming cost V 6 bases and J 4 bases, with 9 bases left between them. The CDR3 nucleotides are TGTGCCAGCAGAGGCGGGTCAGAGACCCAGTACTTC. This gives the protein CASRGGSETQYF. Based on the CDR3 plus reference TRBV11-2 and TRBJ2-5, the full variable domain is EAGVAQSPRYKIIEKRQSVAFWCNPISGHATLYWYQQILGQGPKLLIQFQNNGVVDDSQLPKDRFSAERLKGVDSTLKIQPAKLEDSAVYLCASRGGSETQYFGPGTRLLVL.

V gene TRBV21-1 combines with J gene TRBJ2-5. TRBV21-1 is marked as a pseudogene. The CDR3 runs 10 residues. As DNA, the CDR3 is TGTGCCAACCTTTCATCGGGACGCCACTTC. It translates to CANLSSGRHF.

The chain employs TRBV7-8 and TRBJ2-2; 7 bases agree with TRBD1. CDR1 and CDR2 (germline): SGHVS, FQNEAQ. With 5 bases clipped from V and 4 bases from J, the junction kept 7 bases outside the gene matches. There are 15 residues in the CDR3. The CDR3 region is CASSPTGTSTGELFF. The CDR3, as DNA: TGTGCCAGCAGCCCGACAGGGACGAGCACCGGGGAGCTGTTTTTT.

This chain connects TRBV9 to TRBJ2-1; D remains ambiguous. The CDR3 totals 14 residues. Germline CDR1 is SGDLS and CDR2 is YYNGEE. Trimming shortened V by 0 bases and J by 3 bases, and 7 bases separated the two germline ends. This chain's CDR3 is CASSVDGNYNEQFF. The CDR3 DNA follows: TGTGCCAGCAGCGTAGATGGTAACTACAATGAGCAGTTCTTC.